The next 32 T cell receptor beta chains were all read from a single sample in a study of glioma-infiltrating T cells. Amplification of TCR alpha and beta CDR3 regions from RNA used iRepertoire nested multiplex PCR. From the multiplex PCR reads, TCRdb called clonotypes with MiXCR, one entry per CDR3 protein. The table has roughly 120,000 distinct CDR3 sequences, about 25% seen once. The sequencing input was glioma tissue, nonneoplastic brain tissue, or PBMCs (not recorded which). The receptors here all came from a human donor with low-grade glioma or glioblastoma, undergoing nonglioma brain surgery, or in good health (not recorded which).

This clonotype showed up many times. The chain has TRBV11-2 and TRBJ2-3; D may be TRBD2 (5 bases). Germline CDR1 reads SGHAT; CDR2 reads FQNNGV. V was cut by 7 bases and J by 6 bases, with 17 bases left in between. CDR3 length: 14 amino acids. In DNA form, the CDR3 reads TGTGCCAGCAACCCCGGACTTTTCACCGATACGCAGTATTTT. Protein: CASNPGLFTDTQYF. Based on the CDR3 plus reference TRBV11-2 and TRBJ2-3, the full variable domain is EAGVAQSPRYKIIEKRQSVAFWCNPISGHATLYWYQQILGQGPKLLIQFQNNGVVDDSQLPKDRFSAERLKGVDSTLKIQPAKLEDSAVYLCASNPGLFTDTQYFGPGTRLTVL.

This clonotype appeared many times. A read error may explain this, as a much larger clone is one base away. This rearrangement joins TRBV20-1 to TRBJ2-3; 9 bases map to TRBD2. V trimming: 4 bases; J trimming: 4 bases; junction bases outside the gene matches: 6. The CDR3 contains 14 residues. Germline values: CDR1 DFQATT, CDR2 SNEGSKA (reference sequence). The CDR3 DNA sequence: TGCAGTGCTAATAGCGGGAGTGACTCAGATACGCAGTATTTT. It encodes CSANSGSDSDTQYF.

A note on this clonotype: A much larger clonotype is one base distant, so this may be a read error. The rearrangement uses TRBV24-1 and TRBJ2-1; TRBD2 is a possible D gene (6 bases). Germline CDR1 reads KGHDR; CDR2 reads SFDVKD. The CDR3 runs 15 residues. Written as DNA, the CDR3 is TGTGCCACCAGTGACTTCGGGGGAGATTACAATGGGCAGTTCTTC. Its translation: CATSDFGGDYNGQFF.

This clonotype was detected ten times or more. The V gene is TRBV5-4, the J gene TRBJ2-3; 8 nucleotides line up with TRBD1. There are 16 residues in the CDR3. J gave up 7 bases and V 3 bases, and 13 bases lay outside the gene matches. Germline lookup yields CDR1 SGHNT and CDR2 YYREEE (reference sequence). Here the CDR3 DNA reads TGTGCCAGCAGCTCCCCTTGGACAGGGATCATGAATACGCAGTATTTT. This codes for CASSSPWTGIMNTQYF.

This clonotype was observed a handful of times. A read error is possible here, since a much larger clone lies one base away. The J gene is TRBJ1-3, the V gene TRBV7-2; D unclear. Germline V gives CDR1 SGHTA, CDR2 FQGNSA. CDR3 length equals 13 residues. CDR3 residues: CASSLRSGNTMYF. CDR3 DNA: TGTGCCAGCAGCCTCAGGAGTGGAAACACCATGTATTTT.

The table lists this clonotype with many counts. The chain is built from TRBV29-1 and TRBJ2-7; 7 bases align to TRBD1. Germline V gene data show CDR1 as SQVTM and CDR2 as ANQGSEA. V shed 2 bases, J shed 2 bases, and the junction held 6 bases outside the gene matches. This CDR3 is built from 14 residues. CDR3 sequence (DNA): TGCAGCGTTGAATACGGACAGGTTCCCTACGAGCAGTACTTC. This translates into CSVEYGQVPYEQYF.

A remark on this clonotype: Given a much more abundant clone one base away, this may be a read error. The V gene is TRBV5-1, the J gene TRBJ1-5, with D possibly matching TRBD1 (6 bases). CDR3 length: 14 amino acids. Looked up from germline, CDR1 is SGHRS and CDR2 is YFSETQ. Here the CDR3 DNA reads TGCGCCAGCAGCTTGAGGGGGGGAAATCATCCCCAGCATTTT. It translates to CASSLRGGNHPQHF.

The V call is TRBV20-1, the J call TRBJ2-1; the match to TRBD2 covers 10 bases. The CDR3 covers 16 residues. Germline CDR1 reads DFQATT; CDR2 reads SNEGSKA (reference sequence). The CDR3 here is CSRAGGAAFNNNEQFF. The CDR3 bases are TGCAGCCGAGCGGGGGGGGCAGCGTTTAACAACAATGAGCAGTTCTTC.

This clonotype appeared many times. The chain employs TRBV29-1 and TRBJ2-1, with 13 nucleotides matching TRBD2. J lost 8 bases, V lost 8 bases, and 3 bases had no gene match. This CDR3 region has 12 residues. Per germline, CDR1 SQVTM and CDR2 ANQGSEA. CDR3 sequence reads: CSIGLAGDEQFF. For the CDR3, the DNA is TGCAGCATCGGACTAGCGGGAGATGAGCAGTTCTTC.

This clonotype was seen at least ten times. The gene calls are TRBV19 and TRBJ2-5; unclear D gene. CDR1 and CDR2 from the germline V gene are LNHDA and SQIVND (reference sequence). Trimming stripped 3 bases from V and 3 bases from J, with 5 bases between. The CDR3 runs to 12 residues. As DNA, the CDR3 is TGTGCCAGTAGTATGGGCAAAGAGACCCAGTACTTC. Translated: CASSMGKETQYF. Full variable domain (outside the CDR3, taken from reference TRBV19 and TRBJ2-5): DGGITQSPKYLFRKEGQNVTLSCEQNLNHDAMYWYRQDPGQGLRLIYYSQIVNDFQKGDIAEGYSVSREKKESFPLTVTSAQKNPTAFYLCASSMGKETQYFGPGTRLLVL.

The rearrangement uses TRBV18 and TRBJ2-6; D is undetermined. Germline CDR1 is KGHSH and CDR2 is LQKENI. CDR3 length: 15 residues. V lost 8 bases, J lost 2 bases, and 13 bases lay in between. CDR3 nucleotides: TGTGCCAGCGAAGGGTTGGGTGCTGGGGCCAACGTCCTGACTTTC. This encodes CASEGLGAGANVLTF. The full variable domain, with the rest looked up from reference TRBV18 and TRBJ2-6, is NAGVMQNPRHLVRRRGQEARLRCSPMKGHSHVYWYRQLPEEGLKFMVYLQKENIIDESGMPKERFSAEFPKEGPSILRIQQVVRGDSAAYFCASEGLGAGANVLTFGAGSRLTVL.

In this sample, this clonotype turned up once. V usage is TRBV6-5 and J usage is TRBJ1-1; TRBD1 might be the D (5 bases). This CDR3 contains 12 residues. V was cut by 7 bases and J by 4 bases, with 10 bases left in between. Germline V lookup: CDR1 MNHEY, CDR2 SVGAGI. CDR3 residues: CASTQGTTEAFF. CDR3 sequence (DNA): TGTGCCAGCACCCAGGGAACCACTGAAGCTTTCTTT.

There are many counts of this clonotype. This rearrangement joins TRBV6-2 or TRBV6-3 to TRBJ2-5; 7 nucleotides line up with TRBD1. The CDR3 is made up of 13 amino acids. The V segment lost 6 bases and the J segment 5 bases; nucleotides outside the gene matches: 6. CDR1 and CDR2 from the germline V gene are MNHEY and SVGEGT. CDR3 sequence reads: CASSSGTAETQYF. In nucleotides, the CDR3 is TGTGCCAGCAGCTCCGGGACAGCCGAGACCCAGTACTTC.

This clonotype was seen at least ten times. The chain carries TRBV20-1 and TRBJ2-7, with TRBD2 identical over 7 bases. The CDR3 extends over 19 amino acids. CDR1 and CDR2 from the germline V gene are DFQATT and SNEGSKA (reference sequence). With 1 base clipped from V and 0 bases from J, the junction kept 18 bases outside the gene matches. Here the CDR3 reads CSARAPGTKVGENSYEQYF. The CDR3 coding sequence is TGCAGTGCTAGAGCTCCCGGGACTAAAGTGGGGGAAAACTCCTACGAGCAGTACTTC.

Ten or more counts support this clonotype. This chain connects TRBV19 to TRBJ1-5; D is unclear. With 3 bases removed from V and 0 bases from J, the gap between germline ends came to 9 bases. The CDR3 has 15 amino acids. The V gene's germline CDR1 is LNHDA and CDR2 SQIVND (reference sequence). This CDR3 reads CASSIWSHSNQPQHF. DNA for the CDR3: TGTGCCAGTAGTATCTGGTCCCATAGCAATCAGCCCCAGCATTTT.

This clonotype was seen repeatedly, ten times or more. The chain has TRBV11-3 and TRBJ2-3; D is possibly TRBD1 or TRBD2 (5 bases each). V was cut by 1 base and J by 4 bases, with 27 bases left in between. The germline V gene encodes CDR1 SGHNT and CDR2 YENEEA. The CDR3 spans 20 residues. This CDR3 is CASSLGIPGVPGRLADTQYF. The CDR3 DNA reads TGTGCCAGCAGCTTAGGGATCCCAGGAGTACCGGGACGCCTGGCAGATACGCAGTATTTT.

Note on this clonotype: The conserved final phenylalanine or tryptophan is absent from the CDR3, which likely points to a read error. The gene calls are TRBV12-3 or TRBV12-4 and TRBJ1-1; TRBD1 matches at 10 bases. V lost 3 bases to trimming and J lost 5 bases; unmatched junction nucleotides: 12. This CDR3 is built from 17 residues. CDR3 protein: CASSFLIGQGERTEAFL. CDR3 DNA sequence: TGTGCCAGCAGTTTCTTAATAGGACAGGGGGAAAGGACTGAAGCTTTCTTA.

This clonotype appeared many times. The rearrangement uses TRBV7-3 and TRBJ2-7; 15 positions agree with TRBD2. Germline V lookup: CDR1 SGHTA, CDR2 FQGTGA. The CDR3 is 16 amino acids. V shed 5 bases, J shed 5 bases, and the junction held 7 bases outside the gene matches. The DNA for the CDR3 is TGTGCCAGCAGCCCGAGGACTAGCGGGAGGGGAAACGAGCAGTACTTC. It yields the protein CASSPRTSGRGNEQYF.

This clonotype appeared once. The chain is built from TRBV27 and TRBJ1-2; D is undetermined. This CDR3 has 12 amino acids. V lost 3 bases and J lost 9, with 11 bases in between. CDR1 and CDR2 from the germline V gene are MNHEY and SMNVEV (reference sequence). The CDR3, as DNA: TGTGCCAGCAGTTTGGGTCTGTGGCGCTACACCTTC. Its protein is CASSLGLWRYTF.

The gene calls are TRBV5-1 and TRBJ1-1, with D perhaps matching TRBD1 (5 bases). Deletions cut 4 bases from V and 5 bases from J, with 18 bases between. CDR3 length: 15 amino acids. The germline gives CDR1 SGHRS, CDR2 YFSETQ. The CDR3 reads CASSRGGEGGTEAFF. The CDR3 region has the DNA TGCGCCAGCAGCCGCGGGGGGGAAGGTGGGACTGAAGCTTTCTTT.

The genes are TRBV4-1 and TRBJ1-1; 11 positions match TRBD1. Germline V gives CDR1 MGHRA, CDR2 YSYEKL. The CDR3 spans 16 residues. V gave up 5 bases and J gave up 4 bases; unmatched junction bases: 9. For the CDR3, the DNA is TGCGCCAGCAGCGAGACCGGGACAGGGGGGAGCACTGAAGCTTTCTTT. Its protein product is CASSETGTGGSTEAFF.

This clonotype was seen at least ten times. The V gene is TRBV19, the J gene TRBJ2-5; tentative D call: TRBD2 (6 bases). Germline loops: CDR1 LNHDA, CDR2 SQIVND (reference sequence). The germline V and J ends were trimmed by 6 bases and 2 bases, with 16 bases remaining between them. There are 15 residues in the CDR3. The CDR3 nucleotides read TGTGCCAGTAGCCCCCCTTTGGGGGGACAAGAGACCCAGTACTTC. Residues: CASSPPLGGQETQYF.

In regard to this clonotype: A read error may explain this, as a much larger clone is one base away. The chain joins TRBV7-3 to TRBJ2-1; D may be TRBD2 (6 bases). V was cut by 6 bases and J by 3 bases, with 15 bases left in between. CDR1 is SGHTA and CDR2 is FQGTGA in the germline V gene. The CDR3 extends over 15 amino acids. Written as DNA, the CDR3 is TGTGCCAGCAGACGATCGGGGGTAAACTACAATGAGCAGTTCTTC. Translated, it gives CASRRSGVNYNEQFF. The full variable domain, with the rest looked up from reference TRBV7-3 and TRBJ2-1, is GAGVSQTPSNKVTEKGKYVELRCDPISGHTALYWYRQSLGQGPEFLIYFQGTGAADDSGLPNDRFFAVRPEGSVSTLKIQRTERGDSAVYLCASRRSGVNYNEQFFGPGTRLTVL.

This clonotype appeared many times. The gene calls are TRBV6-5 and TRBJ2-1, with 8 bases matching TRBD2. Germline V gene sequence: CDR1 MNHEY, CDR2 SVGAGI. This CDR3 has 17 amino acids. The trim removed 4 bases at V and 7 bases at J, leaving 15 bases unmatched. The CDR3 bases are TGTGCCAGCAGTTCCCGAGTTAAAGCGGGGGCTGGGAATGAGCAGTTCTTC. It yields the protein CASSSRVKAGAGNEQFF.

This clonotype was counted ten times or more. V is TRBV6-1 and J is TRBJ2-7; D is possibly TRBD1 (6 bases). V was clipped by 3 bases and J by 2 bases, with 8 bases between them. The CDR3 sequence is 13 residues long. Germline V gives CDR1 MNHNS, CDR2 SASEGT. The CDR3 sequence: CASSEGHPYEQYF. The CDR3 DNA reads TGTGCCAGCAGTGAGGGACACCCCTACGAGCAGTACTTC.

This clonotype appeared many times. This CDR3 is CASSLVSGYGYTF. The DNA of the CDR3 is TGTGCCAGCAGCTTAGTTTCGGGATATGGCTACACCTTC. The chain couples TRBV11-3 to TRBJ1-2; D not resolved. Trimming shortened V by 1 base and J by 5 bases, and 8 bases separated the two germline ends. This CDR3 is 13 amino acids long. CDR1 is SGHNT, CDR2 YENEEA, per germline.

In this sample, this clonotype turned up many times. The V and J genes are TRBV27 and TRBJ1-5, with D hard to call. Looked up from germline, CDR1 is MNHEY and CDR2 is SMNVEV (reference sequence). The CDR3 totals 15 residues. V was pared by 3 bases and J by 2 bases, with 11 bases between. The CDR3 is CASSFVGGGNQPQHF. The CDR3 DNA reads TGTGCCAGCAGTTTTGTTGGTGGTGGCAATCAGCCCCAGCATTTT.

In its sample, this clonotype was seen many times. CDR3 coding DNA: TGCAGCCTCAAGCTAGGACAGGGGCTGTACACTGAAGCTTTCTTT. Protein: CSLKLGQGLYTEAFF. This rearrangement joins TRBV29-1 to TRBJ1-1; 9 bases are shared with TRBD1. Germline V lookup: CDR1 SQVTM, CDR2 ANQGSEA. The CDR3 has 15 amino acids. V gave up 8 bases and J gave up 3 bases; unmatched junction bases: 13.

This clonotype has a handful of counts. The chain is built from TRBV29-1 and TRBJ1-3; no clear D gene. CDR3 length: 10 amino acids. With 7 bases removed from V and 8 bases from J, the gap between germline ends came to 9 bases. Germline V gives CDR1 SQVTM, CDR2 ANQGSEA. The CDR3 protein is CSAGGDTIYF. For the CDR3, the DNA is TGCAGCGCAGGCGGAGACACCATATATTTT.

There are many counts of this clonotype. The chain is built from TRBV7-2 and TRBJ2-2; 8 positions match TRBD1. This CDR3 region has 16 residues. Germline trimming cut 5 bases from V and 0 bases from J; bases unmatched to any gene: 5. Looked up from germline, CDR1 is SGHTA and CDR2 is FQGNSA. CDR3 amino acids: CASSRTGTSNTGELFF. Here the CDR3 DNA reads TGTGCCAGCAGCCGGACAGGGACATCGAACACCGGGGAGCTGTTTTTT.

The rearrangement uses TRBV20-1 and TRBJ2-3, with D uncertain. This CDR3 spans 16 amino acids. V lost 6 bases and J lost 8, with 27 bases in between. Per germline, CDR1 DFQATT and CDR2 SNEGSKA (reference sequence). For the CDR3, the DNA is TGCAGTGCCATAACCGTGACACAGACCCCTCCATTTACGCAGTATTTT. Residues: CSAITVTQTPPFTQYF.

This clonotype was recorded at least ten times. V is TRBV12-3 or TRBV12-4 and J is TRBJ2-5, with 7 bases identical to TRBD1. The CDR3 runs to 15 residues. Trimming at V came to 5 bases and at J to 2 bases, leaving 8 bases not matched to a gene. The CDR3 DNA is TGTGCCAGCAGTCCCCTGGACAGGAGACAAGAGACCCAGTACTTC. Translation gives CASSPLDRRQETQYF.